This T cell receptor beta chain was captured by sequencing in a study of identical twins. Whole-study findings and limits: Its conclusions, products of cross-sectional statistical analysis, did not come from following the same donors. Invariant T cells like MAIT and iNKT could partly confound the zero-insertion analyses.

Trimming took 3 bases from V and 0 from J, leaving 5 bases between them. CDR1 is SQVTM, CDR2 ANQGSEA, per germline. The CDR3 contains 12 residues. About this clonotype itself: Its target is not known.

MiXCR, applied by TCRdb to the 5' RACE reads, yields one record per CDR3 protein. The sample shows around 1.7 million distinct CDR3 sequences, 32% of them seen only once. Sequences were obtained from cord blood. The source of this sequence is a newborn girl in good health. The rearrangement joins TRBV29-1 to TRBJ1-2; D is unresolved. CDR3 protein: CSVDSANYGYTF. The CDR3 region has the DNA TGCAGCGTTGATTCAGCTAACTATGGCTACACCTTC.